This T cell receptor beta chain came from a study of long-term antiretroviral therapy in people with HIV. Regarding the study as a whole: Pre-ART expanded clones dominated the repertoire at every time point.

As regards this clone: The antigen remains undetermined.

This CDR3 comprises 13 residues. V gave up 4 bases and J gave up 2 bases, with 6 bases separating them. The V gene's germline CDR1 is KGHSH and CDR2 LQKENI. Researchers report immunoSEQ v3.0 was run at survey level. Data came from immunoSEQ multiplex PCR; TCRdb stores just in-frame clones and leaves some out. The sample includes about 30,000 clones, approximately 93% of them seen just once. The TCR originated in a woman between 45 and 65 years old with HIV. Sequences were derived from unsorted PBMCs, sampled approximately 5.1 years after starting antiretroviral therapy. This chain connects TRBV18 to TRBJ1-3, with a tentative D call TRBD1 (6 bases). The CDR3: CASSQGAGNTIYF. CDR3 nucleotides: TGTGCCAGCTCACAGGGGGCTGGAAACACCATATATTTT.